The T cell receptor (beta chain) described here comes from a study of T cells in Graves' hyperthyroidism and ophthalmopathy. TCR beta CDR3 region amplification was performed from RNA transcripts. The study used the HTBI primer set for a first-round RT-PCR of the TCR CDR3. TCRdb processed the multiplex PCR reads anew with MiXCR; each CDR3 protein has one entry. The sample has some 500,000 distinct CDR3 sequences, over 13% seen once. The CDR3 runs to 14 residues. V dropped 9 bases and J dropped 3 bases, with 16 bases sitting between them. Per the germline V gene, CDR1 is SGHTA and CDR2 is FQGTGA. The gene calls are TRBV7-3 and TRBJ2-3; TRBD1 is a possible D gene (6 bases). The specimen was blood. This receptor was identified in a woman under 30 with Graves' hyperthyroidism. This CDR3 reads CASKSGASTDTQYF. CDR3 DNA: TGTGCCAGTAAATCAGGGGCCTCGACAGATACGCAGTATTTT.